This entry lists 22 T cell receptor beta chains sequenced from one sample in a study of T cell responses to AZD1222 COVID-19 vaccine. Assay used: immunoSEQ multiplex PCR; TCRdb lists only in-frame clones, some missing. The sample has over 150,000 clones; approximately 95% are singletons. This material consisted of peripheral blood, taken 28 days after the second AZD1222 dose. Receptors were obtained from an adult who received the AZD1222 COVID-19 vaccine.

J is TRBJ1-6 and V is TRBV7-2; TRBD1 aligns across 7 bases. The germline CDR1 and CDR2 sequences are SGHTA and FQGNSA. V trimming: 5 bases; J trimming: 8 bases; junction bases outside the gene matches: 9. The CDR3 is made up of 15 amino acids. CDR3 protein: CASSPLTGEHSPLHF. CDR3 bases: TGTGCCAGCAGCCCACTTACAGGGGAGCATTCACCCCTCCACTTT.

In DNA form, the CDR3 reads TGTGCCAGCAGCCCCGCTTGGGGGGGCAATTCACCCCTCCACTTT. This codes for CASSPAWGGNSPLHF. The chain joins TRBV7-9 to TRBJ1-6; the D gene is possibly TRBD1 (6 bases). Germline V gene data show CDR1 as SEHNR and CDR2 as FQNEAQ (reference sequence). V was clipped by 5 bases and J by 7 bases, with 15 bases between them. The CDR3 covers 15 residues.

The chain links TRBV28 to TRBJ2-3; D may be TRBD1 or TRBD2 (6 bases each). Deletions cut 6 bases from V and 6 bases from J, with 19 bases between. The CDR3 has 15 amino acids. Germline V CDR1 and CDR2: MDHEN, SYDVKM. CDR3: CASRLRGALGDTQYF. The CDR3 nucleotides are TGTGCCAGCAGACTTAGGGGGGCCCTAGGGGATACGCAGTATTTT.

The gene calls are TRBV19 and TRBJ2-4; D may be TRBD1 (7 bases). Per the germline V gene, CDR1 is LNHDA and CDR2 is SQIVND (reference sequence). The V end lost 0 bases, the J end lost 1 base, and 16 bases lay between the germline ends. The CDR3 is 18 amino acids. The CDR3 DNA sequence: TGTGCCAGTAGTATAGACAGGGGGGCCGCTCTGGCCAAAAACATTCAGTACTTC. Protein product: CASSIDRGAALAKNIQYF. The full variable domain, completed using reference TRBV19 and TRBJ2-4, is DGGITQSPKYLFRKEGQNVTLSCEQNLNHDAMYWYRQDPGQGLRLIYYSQIVNDFQKGDIAEGYSVSREKKESFPLTVTSAQKNPTAFYLCASSIDRGAALAKNIQYFGAGTRLSVL.

The chain employs TRBV12-3 or TRBV12-4 and TRBJ2-3, with D unresolved. Trimming removed 5 bases from V and 6 bases from J, with 12 bases in between. The CDR3 contains 13 residues. The CDR3 DNA reads TGTGCCAGCAGTGACTCGGACCACGATACGCAGTATTTT. It encodes CASSDSDHDTQYF.

This chain joins TRBV18 and TRBJ1-1; D perhaps matches TRBD1 (6 bases). CDR1 KGHSH and CDR2 LQKENI come from the germline V gene. The CDR3 loop spans 15 amino acids. Trimming removed 1 base from V and 3 bases from J, with 12 bases in between. The CDR3 DNA reads TGTGCCAGCTCACCACGGGTACAGGGCCACACTGAAGCTTTCTTT. Translation: CASSPRVQGHTEAFF.

The CDR3 sequence is CASSPSTHALAARRVNTEAFF. CDR3 DNA: TGTGCCAGCTCACCATCGACGCACGCCTTAGCCGCGCGGAGGGTGAACACTGAAGCTTTCTTT. The chain carries TRBV18 and TRBJ1-1, with D unresolved. From germline, CDR1 is KGHSH and CDR2 LQKENI. V lost 2 bases and J 0 bases, leaving 28 bases between the germline ends. The CDR3 consists of 21 residues.

The gene calls are TRBV7-2 and TRBJ1-5, with D hard to call. CDR3 length: 15 residues. The V end was cut by 5 bases, the J end by 0 bases, with 11 bases between. Per germline, CDR1 SGHTA and CDR2 FQGNSA. The CDR3 DNA reads as TGTGCCAGCAGCATGGACGGCTATAGCAATCAGCCCCAGCATTTT. This codes for CASSMDGYSNQPQHF.

The V gene is TRBV3-1 (or the pseudogene TRBV3-2), the J gene TRBJ1-6; D remains unclear. Trimming stripped 0 bases from V and 9 bases from J, with 12 bases between. Germline V gene lookup returns CDR1 LGHDT and CDR2 YNNKEL (reference sequence). The CDR3 length is 15 residues. The CDR3 loop is CASSQEGGYRSPLHF. In DNA form, the CDR3 reads TGTGCCAGCAGCCAAGAGGGCGGCTATCGTTCACCCCTCCACTTT.

The CDR3 coding sequence is TGTGCCAGCAGCCAGGAAACAGGGGGTAACTATGGCTACACCTTC. This translates into CASSQETGGNYGYTF. The V and J genes are TRBV3-1 (or the pseudogene TRBV3-2) and TRBJ1-2; 8 bases align to TRBD1. Trimming removed 3 bases from V and 1 base from J; junction bases left unmatched: 4. CDR3 size: 15 residues. Germline V gene data show CDR1 as LGHDT and CDR2 as YNNKEL (reference sequence).

Here the CDR3 DNA reads TGTGCCAGTAGGCCGGGGAGTTCGGACTATGGCTACACCTTC. Protein sequence: CASRPGSSDYGYTF. The chain recombines TRBV19 with TRBJ1-2; D unresolved. With 6 bases removed from V and 3 bases from J, the gap between germline ends came to 14 bases. CDR1 is LNHDA, CDR2 SQIVND, per germline (reference sequence). CDR3 length: 14 amino acids.

A remark on this clone: This CDR3 is also generated by other DNA sequences in the sample. The CDR3 protein is CASSPSETQYF. Written as DNA, the CDR3 is TGTGCCAGCAGCCCATCGGAGACCCAGTACTTC. The chain uses TRBV12-3 or TRBV12-4 and TRBJ2-5, with D uncertain. Trimming shortened V by 6 bases and J by 5 bases, and 7 bases separated the two germline ends. This CDR3 is built from 11 residues.

The chain uses TRBV20-1 and TRBJ2-1; 7 bases agree with TRBD2. The J segment lost 14 bases and the V segment lost 4 bases, leaving 8 bases of the junction unmatched. The CDR3 covers 11 residues. Per germline, CDR1 DFQATT and CDR2 SNEGSKA (reference sequence). The CDR3 is CSATRGGSKFF. DNA of the CDR3: TGCAGTGCTACCCGCGGGGGTTCGAAGTTCTTC.

The chain carries TRBV18 and TRBJ1-1; 8 nucleotides match TRBD1. V dropped 4 bases and J dropped 1; count of bases not matched to a gene: 2. Germline V gene lookup returns CDR1 KGHSH and CDR2 LQKENI. The CDR3 has 14 residues. DNA for the CDR3: TGTGCCAGCTCACAAACAGGGGGGAACACTGAAGCTTTCTTT. This gives the protein CASSQTGGNTEAFF.

The rearrangement uses TRBV19 and TRBJ1-4; D possibly corresponds to TRBD1 (5 bases). Germline V CDR1 and CDR2: LNHDA, SQIVND (reference sequence). The CDR3 runs 13 residues. Trimming removed 3 bases at V and 7 bases at J, with 9 bases between. CDR3 nucleotides: TGTGCCAGTAGTATGCGGGACCGTGAAAAACTGTTTTTT. Translated: CASSMRDREKLFF.

The chain joins TRBV6-5 to TRBJ2-5; D not resolved. This CDR3 region has 16 residues. Between the trimmed V and J ends, which lost 4 bases and 5 bases, there was a span of 20 bases. Germline CDR1 and CDR2: MNHEY and SVGAGI. The CDR3 DNA reads TGTGCCAGCAGTTTCCGGAAGACCCATTTTTACGAGACCCAGTACTTC. Amino acids: CASSFRKTHFYETQYF.

By sample share, this clone is medium-sized. The genes are TRBV7-9 and TRBJ1-5; D possibly corresponds to TRBD1 (5 bases). The CDR3 is 16 amino acids. The V and J ends lost 5 bases and 3 bases respectively, with 17 bases between them. The germline V gene encodes CDR1 SEHNR and CDR2 FQNEAQ (reference sequence). DNA for the CDR3: TGTGCCAGCAGCGCCTCGAATAGGGGCGCCAATCAGCCCCAGCATTTT. It specifies CASSASNRGANQPQHF.

This rearrangement joins TRBV4-3 to TRBJ1-4; D gene unclear. Per the germline V gene, CDR1 is LGHNA and CDR2 is YSLEER. V gave up 6 bases and J gave up 0 bases, with 11 bases separating them. The CDR3 totals 15 residues. This CDR3 reads CASSPTDATNEKLFF. Written as DNA, the CDR3 is TGCGCCAGCAGTCCGACGGACGCAACTAATGAAAAACTGTTTTTT.

This rearrangement joins TRBV4-1 to TRBJ1-1; D remains ambiguous. Looked up from germline, CDR1 is MGHRA and CDR2 is YSYEKL. Trimming left V 0 bases short and J 1 base short, with 12 bases between. This CDR3 has 16 residues. The CDR3 reads CASSQEAWNQNTEAFF. CDR3 sequence (DNA): TGCGCCAGCAGCCAAGAGGCGTGGAATCAGAACACTGAAGCTTTCTTT.

This clone showed up just once. The chain recombines TRBV6-5 with TRBJ1-2; TRBD1 matches at 10 bases. The CDR3 has 15 amino acids. The germline V gene has CDR1 MNHEY and CDR2 SVGAGI. J was trimmed by 8 bases and V by 8 bases; bases with no gene match: 14. CDR3 bases: TGTGCCAGCCAATCTCCGGGACAGGGGACAGAGGGCTACACCTTC. Its protein is CASQSPGQGTEGYTF.

CDR3 amino acids: CASSVGTVYQETQYF. In nucleotides, the CDR3 is TGTGCCAGCAGCGTTGGGACTGTATACCAAGAGACCCAGTACTTC. The genes are TRBV9 and TRBJ2-5; D might be TRBD2 (6 bases). CDR3 length: 15 amino acids. CDR1 and CDR2 from the germline V gene are SGDLS and YYNGEE. Deletions cut 2 bases from V and 0 bases from J, with 11 bases between. The complete variable domain, with remaining parts taken from reference TRBV9 and TRBJ2-5, reads DSGVTQTPKHLITATGQRVTLRCSPRSGDLSVYWYQQSLDQGLQFLIQYYNGEERAKGNILERFSAQQFPDLHSELNLSSLELGDSALYFCASSVGTVYQETQYFGPGTRLLVL.

This chain connects TRBV4-1 to TRBJ2-7, with D maybe TRBD1 (6 bases). Trimming took off 1 base at V and 0 bases at J, with 10 bases between the two ends. The CDR3 consists of 15 residues. Germline CDR1 is MGHRA and CDR2 is YSYEKL. The DNA of the CDR3 is TGCGCCAGCAGCCAAGCAAGGGGGAGCTCCTACGAGCAGTACTTC. Its protein product is CASSQARGSSYEQYF.